Listed below are T cell receptor beta chains from one sample, sequenced in a study of blood T cells in healthy people across ages. TCRdb called the 5' RACE reads again in MiXCR, with one record for every CDR3 protein. The sample includes 780,000 or so distinct CDR3 sequences, approximately 25% of them seen just once. These data were likewise used in another study, on T cells of mothers and their children.

The sequenced sample consisted of blood. These receptors all come from a boy aged 5-17 years in good health. CDR3s include the opening cysteine and the closing phenylalanine or tryptophan. A D gene is named only where the DNA matches it firmly. A clone size is listed for some rows: how often the clone was seen (once, few, many), or a class if it is expanded.

v_call: TRBV11-2
clone_size: few
d_call: -
j_call: TRBJ2-1
cdr3_aa: CASSFPRESSRYNEQFF
cdr3_nt: TGTGCCAGCAGCTTTCCCCGGGAGAGTTCGCGGTACAATGAGCAGTTCTTC

v_call: TRBV29-1
clone_size: few
d_call: -
j_call: TRBJ2-1
cdr3_aa: CSVESRQGGNEQFF
cdr3_nt: TGCAGCGTTGAGTCGCGTCAGGGGGGGAATGAGCAGTTCTTC

v_call: TRBV15
clone_size: -
d_call: -
j_call: TRBJ1-4
cdr3_aa: CATSRLGTSNEKLFF
cdr3_nt: TGTGCCACCAGCAGATTGGGGACTTCTAATGAAAAACTGTTTTTT

v_call: TRBV20-1
clone_size: many
d_call: TRBD1
j_call: TRBJ2-3
cdr3_aa: CSAYRGGTDTQYF
cdr3_nt: TGCAGTGCTTACAGGGGGGGCACAGATACGCAGTATTTT

v_call: TRBV5-6
clone_size: few
d_call: -
j_call: TRBJ1-6
cdr3_aa: CASSLLAASSYNSPLHF
cdr3_nt: TGTGCCAGCAGCCTTCTAGCGGCGAGCTCCTATAATTCACCCCTCCACTTT

v_call: TRBV20-1
clone_size: -
d_call: -
j_call: TRBJ2-2
cdr3_aa: CSARDLSSAGELFF
cdr3_nt: TGCAGTGCTAGAGACCTAAGCAGCGCCGGGGAGCTGTTTTTT

v_call: TRBV7-2
clone_size: -
d_call: -
j_call: TRBJ2-7
cdr3_aa: CASSLIGLEQYF
cdr3_nt: TGTGCCAGCAGCTTAATCGGCCTCGAGCAGTACTTC

v_call: TRBV21-1
clone_size: -
d_call: -
j_call: TRBJ2-1
cdr3_aa: CASSKVGRGGYNEQFF
cdr3_nt: TGTGCCAGCAGCAAAGTAGGTAGGGGAGGGTACAATGAGCAGTTCTTC

v_call: TRBV28
clone_size: few
d_call: -
j_call: TRBJ2-5
cdr3_aa: CAITGEKYQETQYF
cdr3_nt: TGTGCCATCACAGGAGAAAAGTACCAAGAGACCCAGTACTTC

v_call: TRBV11-2
clone_size: few
d_call: TRBD2
j_call: TRBJ2-5
cdr3_aa: CASSPDSGRGETQYF
cdr3_nt: TGTGCCAGCAGCCCTGATAGCGGGAGGGGGGAGACCCAGTACTTC

v_call: TRBV15
clone_size: -
d_call: -
j_call: TRBJ2-6
cdr3_aa: CATSREASGTNVLTF
cdr3_nt: TGTGCCACCAGCAGGGAGGCATCTGGGACCAACGTCCTGACTTTC

v_call: TRBV7-2
clone_size: -
d_call: -
j_call: TRBJ1-5
cdr3_aa: CASSFADYQPQHF
cdr3_nt: TGTGCCAGCAGCTTTGCGGATTATCAGCCCCAACATTTT

v_call: TRBV12-3/TRBV12-4
clone_size: few
d_call: -
j_call: TRBJ2-1
cdr3_aa: CATRGLSYNEQFF
cdr3_nt: TGTGCCACCAGGGGCCTCTCCTACAATGAGCAGTTCTTC

v_call: TRBV27
clone_size: -
d_call: -
j_call: TRBJ1-2
cdr3_aa: CASSLSRVPYGYTF
cdr3_nt: TGTGCCAGCAGTTTATCTCGGGTTCCCTATGGCTACACCTTC

v_call: TRBV20-1
clone_size: -
d_call: -
j_call: TRBJ1-2
cdr3_aa: CSARTSAGYTF
cdr3_nt: TGCAGTGCTAGAACCTCGGCGGGCTACACCTTC

v_call: TRBV10-2
clone_size: -
d_call: TRBD2
j_call: TRBJ2-1
cdr3_aa: CASRLLAGADEQFF
cdr3_nt: TGCGCCAGCAGATTACTAGCGGGGGCTGACGAGCAGTTCTTC

v_call: TRBV7-9
clone_size: -
d_call: -
j_call: TRBJ2-1
cdr3_aa: CASSPPTVAYYNEQFF
cdr3_nt: TGTGCCAGCAGCCCGCCGACGGTAGCGTACTACAATGAGCAGTTCTTC